The present TCR beta chain was sequenced within a study of T cell repertoires in cytomegalovirus infection. Study background: Public TCR beta signatures indicated both CMV infection and matching HLA type.

To note about this clonotype: What it binds is not known.

Findings and caveats of the study: Cumulative frequency (of public TCR beta family members) identified carriers of CMV plus the relevant HLA. HLA-C-restricted CMV clonotypes gave the most frequent clonotype in two of eight donors.

CDR3 length: 12 amino acids. Trimming pared 5 bases from V and 2 bases from J, leaving 6 bases between. Germline V gene data show CDR1 as LNHDA and CDR2 as SQIVND (reference sequence). A single record per CDR3 protein comes from TCRdb applying MiXCR to the reads. This sample carries roughly 600,000 distinct CDR3 sequences, 24% of them seen once, and the ten largest clones take 8%. The material sequenced was CD8+ T cells from PBMCs. The TCR sequence derives from a human donor in good health (CMV status not recorded). Some clones in this sample may be carry-over from other donors' samples. The V gene is TRBV19, the J gene TRBJ2-5, with D hard to call. CDR3 in amino acids: CASSAIQETQYF. The CDR3 nucleotides read TGTGCCAGTAGTGCCATTCAAGAGACCCAGTACTTC.